The rows below give T cell receptor beta chains drawn from one sample of a study of PD-1 blockade in classical Hodgkin lymphoma. Here immunoSEQ multiplex PCR was the method, and the copy in TCRdb shows in-frame clones only, minus some. The sample lists 20,000 or so clones; roughly 90% were seen once. The sequences come from peripheral blood mononuclear cells (PBMCs), collected before the fourth cycle of nivolumab. Receptors were obtained from a human donor with classical Hodgkin lymphoma. Both conserved end residues are part of each CDR3. The order of the fields is J gene, V gene, D gene, clone size, CDR3 protein, CDR3 DNA. A D gene is named only where the DNA matches it firmly. Only part of the rows carry a size: once, few, many, or a class if the clone is expanded.

>TRBJ2-3|TRBV19|TRBD2|-
CASSILGAGGAGGDTQYF
TGTGCCAGTAGTATCCTAGGAGCGGGGGGCGCTGGGGGAGATACGCAGTATTTT
>TRBJ1-2|TRBV28|-|once
CASSLTGTYGYTF
TGTGCCAGCAGTTTAACAGGGACTTATGGCTACACCTTC
>TRBJ2-1|TRBV11-3|-|-
CASSANRGGTYNEQFF
TGTGCCAGCAGCGCCAACAGGGGGGGGACCTACAATGAGCAGTTCTTC
>TRBJ2-2|TRBV19|TRBD2|-
CASSTGTSGRSTGELFF
TGTGCCAGTAGTACCGGGACTAGCGGGAGGTCCACCGGGGAGCTGTTTTTT
>TRBJ2-6|TRBV22-1|-|-
CPGSARGQVLSGANVLTF
TGTCCTGGGAGCGCACGGGGACAGGTGTTGTCTGGGGCCAACGTCCTGACTTTC
>TRBJ2-1|TRBV7-2|-|once
CASSLDSYNEQFF
TGTGCCAGCAGCTTAGACAGTTACAATGAGCAGTTCTTC
>TRBJ1-3|TRBV7-9|-|few
CASGSGNTIYF
TGTGCCAGCGGGTCTGGAAACACCATATATTTT
>TRBJ2-3|TRBV9|-|-
CASSEDTPTDTQYF
TGTGCCAGCAGCGAGGACACTCCCACAGATACGCAGTATTTT
>TRBJ1-4|TRBV30|-|-
CASRGSTNEKLFF
TGTGCCTCTCGGGGTTCGACTAATGAAAAACTGTTTTTT
>TRBJ1-2|TRBV10-2|-|-
CASSESGGRGYGYTF
TGCGCCAGCAGTGAGTCTGGAGGCCGAGGCTATGGCTACACCTTC
>TRBJ1-2|TRBV2|-|-
CASREQEDYGYTF
TGTGCCAGCAGAGAACAGGAGGACTATGGCTACACCTTC
>TRBJ1-5|TRBV25-1|-|-
CASAEGDNQPQHF
TGTGCCAGCGCTGAAGGGGACAATCAGCCCCAGCATTTT
>TRBJ2-1|TRBV5-1|TRBD2|-
CASSMTSGAYNEQFF
TGCGCCAGCAGCATGACTAGCGGGGCCTACAATGAGCAGTTCTTC
>TRBJ1-2|TRBV6-1|-|once
CASSEAPGLYAHTF
TGTGCCAGCAGTGAAGCACCGGGACTCTACGCTCACACCTTC
>TRBJ2-1|TRBV6-1|TRBD2|-
CASSLSGGAGEQFF
TGTGCCAGCAGTCTCAGCGGGGGGGCAGGTGAGCAGTTCTTC
>TRBJ2-3|TRBV28|-|-
CASSRRHTDTQYF
TGTGCCAGCAGCCGTAGGCACACAGATACGCAGTATTTT
>TRBJ2-3|TRBV6-1|TRBD2|-
CASSEFVGGSTDTQYF
TGTGCCAGCAGTGAGTTTGTGGGCGGGAGTACAGATACGCAGTATTTT
>TRBJ2-7|TRBV7-2|-|-
CASSSLPLARPYEQYF
TGTGCCAGCAGCTCCCTCCCCCTAGCGCGGCCCTACGAGCAGTACTTC
>TRBJ2-7|TRBV7-6|-|-
CASSLPRTPPRF
TGTGCCAGCAGCTTGCCAAGGACCCCCCCCCGATTC
>TRBJ1-5|TRBV5-8|-|-
CASSLGVRYNQPQHF
TGTGCCAGCAGCTTGGGTGTTAGATACAATCAGCCCCAGCATTTT
>TRBJ2-6|TRBV11-2|TRBD2|-
CASSLVSSGGSGANVLTF
TGTGCCAGCAGCTTAGTGTCTAGCGGGGGCTCTGGGGCCAACGTCCTGACTTTC
>TRBJ1-3|TRBV10-2|-|-
CASSVQQVSGNTIYF
TGCGCCAGCAGTGTCCAGCAGGTCTCTGGAAACACCATATATTTT
>TRBJ2-3|TRBV5-1|-|-
CASSWEDSNTDTQYF
TGCGCCAGCAGCTGGGAGGACAGTAACACAGATACGCAGTATTTT